This TCR beta chain was identified in a study of OX40 agonist ivuxolimab in advanced cancers. Overall study: Ivuxolimab was administered intravenously to patients at 0.01 to 10 mg/kg every 2 weeks. Study-wide findings and caveats: Expanded clones were, on average, more numerous among CD8+ T cells than CD4+. At doses 0.1 to 3.0 mg/kg, CD4+ and CD8+ clones expanded.

On this clone itself: What it recognizes is unknown.

Researchers took blood at baseline, on cycle 4 day 1, and on cycle 7 day 1. Sequencing was performed with immunoSEQ multiplex PCR; in TCRdb, only in-frame clones are kept and a portion is missing. The table records 92,000 or so clones, approximately 84% of them present only once. The CDR3 has 15 amino acids. Germline assignment: CDR1 MNHEY and CDR2 SMNVEV (reference sequence). Deletions cut 5 bases from V and 2 bases from J, with 16 bases between. The receptor was isolated from an adult with an advanced solid tumor such as melanoma, head and neck, liver or kidney cancer. This sample comprised CD4+ or CD8+ T cells sorted from blood, obtained in a trial of the OX40 agonist ivuxolimab. The chain recombines TRBV27 with TRBJ2-7; D perhaps matches TRBD1 (5 bases). The CDR3 sequence: CASSHDRAPAYEQYF. For the CDR3, the DNA is TGTGCCAGCAGTCACGACAGAGCGCCGGCCTACGAGCAGTACTTC.